Below, 28 T cell receptor beta chains from the same sample are listed, as sequenced in a study of human T cells and chemical hapten exposure. TCRdb used MiXCR to reprocess the RACE reads, holding one entry per CDR3 protein. The table records about 110,000 distinct CDR3 sequences, less than 15% of them present only once. Regarding time point: pre-sensitization, week 0. The treatment denotes: therapeutic diphenylcyclopropenone sensitization with weekly scalp DPC. The starting material was whole blood, obtained in connection with sensitization to the hapten diphenylcyclopropenone (DPC). The receptor set was obtained from a woman aged 45-59 years with alopecia areata. Some clones in this sample may be carry-over from other donors' samples.

This clonotype was counted many times. The gene calls are TRBV7-9 and TRBJ1-1; the D gene is possibly TRBD1 (5 bases). Per the germline V gene, CDR1 is SEHNR and CDR2 is FQNEAQ (reference sequence). The CDR3 is 15 residues long. V was cut by 1 base and J by 3 bases, with 12 bases left in between. CDR3 DNA: TGTGCCAGCAGCTTAGAAACAGGACAACACACTGAAGCTTTCTTT. Translation gives CASSLETGQHTEAFF.

The CDR3 region has the DNA TGTGCCAGCAGCTTTAGTACTGGGGCCAACGTCCTGACTTTC. It encodes CASSFSTGANVLTF. J is TRBJ2-6 and V is TRBV7-2; D gene ambiguous. This CDR3 has 14 residues. The V end was cut by 3 bases, the J end by 2 bases, with 5 bases between. CDR1 is SGHTA, CDR2 FQGNSA, per germline.

This clonotype was detected many times. V gene TRBV4-3 combines with J gene TRBJ2-5, with D perhaps matching TRBD2 (5 bases). CDR1 is LGHNA, CDR2 YSLEER, per germline. Trimming took off 0 bases at V and 5 bases at J, with 13 bases between the two ends. There are 15 residues in the CDR3. The CDR3 nucleotides are TGCGCCAGCAGCCAAGAATACAATTGGAGGGAGACCCAGTACTTC. This translates into CASSQEYNWRETQYF.

This sequence joins TRBV7-2 and TRBJ2-3, with TRBD2 matching 8 bases. V gave up 5 bases and J gave up 6 bases; unmatched junction bases: 13. The CDR3 has 16 amino acids. The V gene's germline CDR1 is SGHTA and CDR2 FQGNSA. The CDR3 region has the DNA TGTGCCAGCAGCCTGGGGGTAGCGGGGAAACTCGATACGCAGTATTTT. It specifies CASSLGVAGKLDTQYF.

This clonotype was counted many times. The chain uses TRBV28 and TRBJ1-4, with TRBD1 as a possible D gene (5 bases). This CDR3 contains 16 residues. CDR1 MDHEN and CDR2 SYDVKM come from the germline V gene. V was cut by 2 bases and J by 0 bases, with 10 bases left in between. CDR3 sequence reads: CASSLAGTATNEKLFF. The DNA for the CDR3 is TGTGCCAGCAGTTTAGCAGGGACCGCAACTAATGAAAAACTGTTTTTT.

This chain uses TRBV7-9 with TRBJ2-5; D is possibly TRBD1 (5 bases). Looked up from germline, CDR1 is SEHNR and CDR2 is FQNEAQ (reference sequence). Trimming shortened V by 5 bases and J by 4 bases, and 5 bases separated the two germline ends. This CDR3 region has 11 residues. The CDR3 protein is CASSGAETQYF. In DNA form, the CDR3 reads TGTGCCAGCAGCGGGGCAGAGACCCAGTACTTC.

V usage is TRBV29-1 and J usage is TRBJ1-4; no firm D call. V was pared by 4 bases and J by 0 bases, with 6 bases between. Per the germline V gene, CDR1 is SQVTM and CDR2 is ANQGSEA. The CDR3 is 13 residues long. The CDR3 loop is CSVGPATNEKLFF. The DNA for the CDR3 is TGCAGCGTTGGACCCGCAACTAATGAAAAACTGTTTTTT.

The J gene is TRBJ2-3, the V gene TRBV27, with unresolved D. The CDR3 totals 16 residues. CDR1 MNHEY and CDR2 SMNVEV come from the germline V gene (reference sequence). V was cut by 1 base and J by 1 base, with 12 bases left in between. The CDR3 coding sequence is TGTGCCAGCAGTTTATATGGATTTGGGGGCACAGATACGCAGTATTTT. Translation gives CASSLYGFGGTDTQYF.

The V and J genes are TRBV10-3 and TRBJ2-6; D not resolved. Looked up from germline, CDR1 is ENHRY and CDR2 is SYGVKD. This CDR3 is 14 amino acids long. The V end lost 6 bases, the J end lost 2 bases, and 8 bases lay between the germline ends. Written as DNA, the CDR3 is TGTGCCATCAGCCCAGAAACTGGGGCCAACGTCCTGACTTTC. Translated, it gives CAISPETGANVLTF.

The rearrangement uses TRBV6-2 or TRBV6-3 and TRBJ2-7, with 12 bases matching TRBD2. This CDR3 spans 15 amino acids. Germline values: CDR1 MNHEY, CDR2 SVGEGT. Germline trimming cut 4 bases from V and 2 bases from J; bases unmatched to any gene: 3. The CDR3 DNA reads as TGTGCCAGCAGTTCCGGACTAGCGGGGACCTACGAGCAGTACTTC. Its protein is CASSSGLAGTYEQYF.

The gene calls are TRBV3-1 and TRBJ2-3; 12 bases line up with TRBD2. The germline CDR1 and CDR2 sequences are LGHDT and YNNKEL (reference sequence). V trimming: 1 base; J trimming: 5 bases; junction bases outside the gene matches: 7. The CDR3 runs 17 residues. The CDR3 region is CASSQARLAGVRDTQYF. The CDR3, as DNA: TGTGCCAGCAGCCAAGCCCGACTAGCGGGAGTAAGAGATACGCAGTATTTT.

In its sample, this clonotype was seen a few times. The V call is TRBV28, the J call TRBJ2-7, with 7 bases fitting TRBD1. The germline CDR1 and CDR2 sequences are MDHEN and SYDVKM. V lost 6 bases to trimming and J lost 3 bases; unmatched junction nucleotides: 11. The CDR3 spans 15 residues. The chain's CDR3 is CASSANRGGDYEQYF. CDR3 DNA sequence: TGTGCCAGCAGCGCCAACAGGGGTGGTGACTACGAGCAGTACTTC.

There are a few counts of this clonotype. The J gene is TRBJ2-3, the V gene TRBV7-2, with no clear D. This CDR3 spans 14 amino acids. CDR1 is SGHTA and CDR2 is FQGNSA in the germline V gene. Trimming stripped 4 bases from V and 2 bases from J, with 10 bases between. CDR3 loop: CASSWSESTDTQYF. For the CDR3, the DNA is TGTGCCAGCAGCTGGAGCGAGTCCACAGATACGCAGTATTTT.

This clonotype was recorded a few times. The CDR3 loop is CASSFTAGESYEQYF. CDR3 sequence (DNA): TGCGCCAGCAGCTTCACAGCGGGAGAGTCCTACGAGCAGTACTTC. This chain connects TRBV5-1 to TRBJ2-7; 8 bases fit TRBD2. Germline loops: CDR1 SGHRS, CDR2 YFSETQ. There are 15 residues in the CDR3. After removal of 2 bases from V and 1 base from J, the junction contained 5 bases not matched to a gene.

The V and J genes are TRBV13 and TRBJ2-3; 8 nucleotides line up with TRBD2. The CDR3 length is 15 residues. V trimming: 7 bases; J trimming: 6 bases; junction bases outside the gene matches: 12. Germline V CDR1 and CDR2: PRHDT, FYEKMQ (reference sequence). CDR3 residues: CASNSPTSVGDTQYF. The CDR3 DNA sequence: TGTGCCAGCAACTCCCCGACTAGCGTCGGGGATACGCAGTATTTT. Looking up the rest from reference TRBV13 and TRBJ2-3 gives the full variable domain: AAGVIQSPRHLIKEKRETATLKCYPIPRHDTVYWYQQGPGQDPQFLISFYEKMQSDKGSIPDRFSAQQFSDYHSELNMSSLELGDSALYFCASNSPTSVGDTQYFGPGTRLTVL.

The V gene is TRBV7-9, the J gene TRBJ2-5; 8 nucleotides line up with TRBD1. Germline lookup yields CDR1 SEHNR and CDR2 FQNEAQ (reference sequence). The CDR3 sequence is 15 residues long. V lost 4 bases, J lost 4 bases, and 8 bases stayed unmatched. The CDR3 is CASSSWQGAGETQYF. The CDR3 DNA reads as TGTGCCAGCAGCTCCTGGCAGGGGGCCGGAGAGACCCAGTACTTC.

This clonotype was found a few times. The chain links TRBV2 to TRBJ2-5; D uncertain. V shed 4 bases and J shed 7 bases, with 10 bases lying between them. The CDR3 loop spans 12 amino acids. CDR1 is SNHLY and CDR2 is FYNNEI in the germline V gene. The CDR3 spells CASSADVGTQYF. The CDR3 DNA sequence: TGTGCCAGCAGTGCAGACGTGGGGACCCAGTACTTC. Full variable domain (outside the CDR3, taken from reference TRBV2 and TRBJ2-5): EPEVTQTPSHQVTQMGQEVILRCVPISNHLYFYWYRQILGQKVEFLVSFYNNEISEKSEIFDDQFSVERPDGSNFTLKIRSTKLEDSAMYFCASSADVGTQYFGPGTRLLVL.

In this sample, this clonotype turned up a few times. The rearrangement uses TRBV28 and TRBJ1-2, with TRBD1 matching 9 bases. This CDR3 has 15 residues. Per germline, CDR1 MDHEN and CDR2 SYDVKM. Trimming took 5 bases from V and 8 from J; bases not matched to a gene: 12. This chain's CDR3 is CASSPRQGVVKGYTF. CDR3 bases: TGTGCCAGCAGTCCCCGACAGGGGGTTGTTAAGGGCTACACCTTC.

In this sample, this clonotype turned up a few times. This chain links TRBV20-1 with TRBJ2-2, with 7 positions matching TRBD2. CDR3 length: 15 residues. The trim removed 0 bases at V and 4 bases at J, leaving 5 bases unmatched. Germline V gene lookup returns CDR1 DFQATT and CDR2 SNEGSKA (reference sequence). CDR3 sequence (DNA): TGCAGTGCTAGAGATCCAGCGGGGAGCACCGGGGAGCTGTTTTTT. This sequence encodes CSARDPAGSTGELFF.

This sequence joins TRBV4-1 and TRBJ1-5, with TRBD1 as a possible D gene (5 bases). V was clipped by 2 bases and J by 4 bases, with 15 bases between them. This CDR3 spans 16 amino acids. From germline, CDR1 is MGHRA and CDR2 YSYEKL. CDR3 region: CASSQPGRGGNQPQHF. CDR3 coding DNA: TGCGCCAGCAGCCAACCAGGGCGTGGGGGTAATCAGCCCCAGCATTTT.

The chain joins TRBV11-2 to TRBJ2-3; no clear D. Trimming stripped 3 bases from V and 2 bases from J, with 12 bases between. Germline assignment: CDR1 SGHAT and CDR2 FQNNGV. The CDR3 has 15 amino acids. CDR3 residues: CASSFGRASTDTQYF. CDR3 in DNA: TGTGCCAGCAGCTTTGGAAGGGCCTCCACAGATACGCAGTATTTT.

The rearrangement joins TRBV10-3 to TRBJ2-7; 7 positions agree with TRBD1. V lost 5 bases, J lost 2 bases, and 6 bases stayed unmatched. The CDR3 has 14 residues. CDR1 ENHRY and CDR2 SYGVKD come from the germline V gene. The CDR3 DNA reads as TGTGCCATCAGTCACACAGGGGTCACCTACGAGCAGTACTTC. Residues: CAISHTGVTYEQYF.

This rearrangement joins TRBV3-1 to TRBJ2-1; D may be TRBD2 (6 bases). CDR1 is LGHDT and CDR2 is YNNKEL in the germline V gene (reference sequence). V was clipped by 6 bases and J by 0 bases, with 6 bases between them. The CDR3 totals 13 residues. CDR3 protein: CASRTSSYNEQFF. The CDR3 region has the DNA TGTGCCAGCAGGACTAGCTCCTACAATGAGCAGTTCTTC.

V and J are TRBV5-6 and TRBJ1-1; D gene ambiguous. Trimming shortened V by 0 bases and J by 10 bases, and 10 bases separated the two germline ends. The CDR3 spans 12 residues. Germline CDR1 reads SGHDT; CDR2 reads YYEEEE. CDR3 protein: CASSLEEQSAFF. CDR3 nucleotide sequence: TGTGCCAGCAGCTTGGAGGAACAGTCAGCTTTCTTT.

The V and J genes are TRBV6-6 and TRBJ1-5; maybe TRBD1 (6 bases). With 6 bases removed from V and 2 bases from J, the gap between germline ends came to 17 bases. Per germline, CDR1 MNHNY and CDR2 SVGAGI (reference sequence). This CDR3 is built from 16 residues. CDR3 loop: CASRTTGRGGNQPQHF. CDR3 nucleotides: TGTGCCAGCAGAACGACAGGCCGTGGGGGCAATCAGCCCCAGCATTTT.

This clonotype was observed at least ten times. This chain links TRBV3-1 with TRBJ2-7, with TRBD1 as a possible D gene (5 bases). V lost 1 base to trimming and J lost 3 bases, with 10 bases between them. Germline CDR1 and CDR2: LGHDT and YNNKEL (reference sequence). The CDR3 spans 14 residues. CDR3: CASSQVSGYYEQYF. The CDR3, as DNA: TGTGCCAGCAGCCAAGTCTCAGGGTACTACGAGCAGTACTTC.

In this sample, this clonotype turned up many times. The chain combines TRBV7-2 with TRBJ2-2; 9 bases are a match to TRBD1. CDR3 length equals 15 residues. Per the germline V gene, CDR1 is SGHTA and CDR2 is FQGNSA. The V gene end was trimmed by 5 bases and the J gene end by 5 bases; junction bases not matched to a gene: 6. The CDR3 loop is CASSRGQGKTGELFF. The CDR3 DNA reads as TGTGCCAGCAGCCGTGGACAGGGGAAGACCGGGGAGCTGTTTTTT. Full variable domain (rest looked up from reference TRBV7-2 and TRBJ2-2): GAGVSQSPSNKVTEKGKDVELRCDPISGHTALYWYRQSLGQGLEFLIYFQGNSAPDKSGLPSDRFSAERTGGSVSTLTIQRTQQEDSAVYLCASSRGQGKTGELFFGEGSRLTVL.

This rearrangement joins TRBV7-8 to TRBJ1-6; D is ambiguous. The V end was cut by 6 bases, the J end by 10 bases, with 19 bases between. This CDR3 spans 15 amino acids. CDR1 is SGHVS, CDR2 FQNEAQ, per germline. The CDR3 reads CASSSVGAVRSPLHF. CDR3 in DNA: TGTGCCAGCAGTTCGGTGGGCGCGGTCCGCTCACCCCTCCACTTT.